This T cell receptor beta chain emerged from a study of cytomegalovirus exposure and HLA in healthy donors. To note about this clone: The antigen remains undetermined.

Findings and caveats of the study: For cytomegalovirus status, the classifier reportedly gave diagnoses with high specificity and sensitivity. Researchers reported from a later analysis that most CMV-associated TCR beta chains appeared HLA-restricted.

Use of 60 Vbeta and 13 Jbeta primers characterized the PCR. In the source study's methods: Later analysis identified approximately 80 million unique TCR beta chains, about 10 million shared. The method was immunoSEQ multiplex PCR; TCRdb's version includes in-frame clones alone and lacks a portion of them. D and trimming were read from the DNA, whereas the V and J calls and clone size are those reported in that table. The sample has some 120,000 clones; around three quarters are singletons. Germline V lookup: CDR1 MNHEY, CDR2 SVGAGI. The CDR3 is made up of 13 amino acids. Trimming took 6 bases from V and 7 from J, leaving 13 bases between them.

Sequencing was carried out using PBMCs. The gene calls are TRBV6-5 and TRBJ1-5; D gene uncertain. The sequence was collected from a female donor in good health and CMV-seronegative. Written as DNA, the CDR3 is TGTGCCAGCAGCCCCCGAGGGCGGCAGCCCCAGCATTTT. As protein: CASSPRGRQPQHF.